The present T cell receptor (beta chain) was sequenced within a study of tumor-infiltrating lymphocytes in primary liver carcinoma. Germline lookup yields CDR1 SQVTM and CDR2 ANQGSEA. V was cut by 2 bases and J by 6 bases, with 8 bases left in between. The CDR3 extends over 11 amino acids. Blood RNA came from unsorted whole blood; germline DNA was also extracted. This clonotype was recorded at least ten times. Researchers generated TCR beta cDNA from roughly 520 ng of total RNA, relying on a constant-region primer. Slightly modified ARM-PCR, run as three nested multiplex PCR rounds, produced the TCR beta libraries. Use of TRBV1-TRBV30 forward primers with a C-beta reverse primer characterized the first two PCR rounds, which lasted ten to eleven cycles each. TCRdb reanalysed the multiplex PCR reads using MiXCR and keeps one entry per CDR3 protein. In the table there are fewer than 350,000 distinct CDR3 sequences, around three fifths of which are singletons.

The TCR was taken from a middle-aged man with primary liver carcinoma and hepatitis B virus infection. The sequenced sample was peripheral blood. This chain connects TRBV29-1 to TRBJ2-7; D is uncertain. CDR3 in amino acids: CSVEKGFEQYF. DNA for the CDR3: TGCAGCGTTGAAAAGGGTTTCGAGCAGTACTTC.